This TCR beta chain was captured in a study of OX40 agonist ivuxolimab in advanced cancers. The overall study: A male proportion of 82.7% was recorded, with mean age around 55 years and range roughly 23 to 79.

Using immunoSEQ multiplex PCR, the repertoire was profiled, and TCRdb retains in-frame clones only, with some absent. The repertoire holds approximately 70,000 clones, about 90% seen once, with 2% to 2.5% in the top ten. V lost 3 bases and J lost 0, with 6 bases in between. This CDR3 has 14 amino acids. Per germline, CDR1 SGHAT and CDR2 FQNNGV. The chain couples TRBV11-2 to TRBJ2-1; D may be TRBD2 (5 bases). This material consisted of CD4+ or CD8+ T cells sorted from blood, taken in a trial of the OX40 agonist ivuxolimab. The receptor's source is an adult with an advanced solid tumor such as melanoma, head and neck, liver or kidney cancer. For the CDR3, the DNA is TGTGCCAGCAGCTTGGGGAGCTCCTACAATGAGCAGTTCTTC. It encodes CASSLGSSYNEQFF.